This is a list of T cell receptor beta chains from one sample in a study of response to subunit inactivated influenza vaccine. TCRdb reprocessed the RT-PCR reads with MiXCR, giving one entry per CDR3 protein. The table records approximately 730,000 distinct CDR3 sequences, 14% of them present only once. The sample in question was PBMCs from blood, obtained around two weeks before vaccination. Receptors originate from a man aged 50-59 years who received an inactivated influenza vaccine. CDR3s include the opening cysteine and the closing phenylalanine or tryptophan. D genes are given only for firm matches. Clone size is not always given. Where it is, it says once, few, many or a class for expanded clones.

v_call: TRBV13
clone_size: -
j_call: TRBJ2-3
d_call: -
cdr3_nt: TGTGCCAGCAGCTCTACTCTTCTAGATACGCAGTATTTT
cdr3_aa: CASSSTLLDTQYF

v_call: TRBV7-9
clone_size: -
j_call: TRBJ1-5
d_call: -
cdr3_nt: TGTGCCAGCAGCTTAGTGACGGGTCTATATAGCAATCAGCCCCAGCATTTT
cdr3_aa: CASSLVTGLYSNQPQHF

v_call: TRBV27
clone_size: -
j_call: TRBJ2-1
d_call: -
cdr3_nt: TGTGCCAGCAGTTCCGCATGGACCCGGCCCTACAATGAGCAGTTCTTC
cdr3_aa: CASSSAWTRPYNEQFF

v_call: TRBV5-1
clone_size: -
j_call: TRBJ1-2
d_call: TRBD1
cdr3_nt: TGCGCCAGCAGCTTGCCGCCAGGGGGCCGCGACTATGGCTACACCTTC
cdr3_aa: CASSLPPGGRDYGYTF

v_call: TRBV28
clone_size: many
j_call: TRBJ2-2
d_call: TRBD1
cdr3_nt: TGTGCCAGCAGTTGGCCGGGACAGGGCCTGTCCGGGGAGCTGTTTTTT
cdr3_aa: CASSWPGQGLSGELFF

v_call: TRBV4-3
clone_size: few
j_call: TRBJ2-7
d_call: -
cdr3_nt: TGCGCCAGCAGCCAAGGAGTCGGGGGATACTACGAGCAGTACTTC
cdr3_aa: CASSQGVGGYYEQYF

v_call: TRBV3-1
clone_size: few
j_call: TRBJ2-5
d_call: -
cdr3_nt: TGTGCCAGCAGCCGGGGAGTGGTTAGAGAGACCCAGTACTTC
cdr3_aa: CASSRGVVRETQYF

v_call: TRBV20-1
clone_size: -
j_call: TRBJ2-2
d_call: -
cdr3_nt: TGCAGTGCTAGGTCGACTGACACCGGGGAGCTGTTTTTT
cdr3_aa: CSARSTDTGELFF

v_call: TRBV2
clone_size: many
j_call: TRBJ1-5
d_call: TRBD1
cdr3_nt: TGTGCCAGCAGCGCAGGACAGGGGAGCAATCAGCCCCAGCATTTT
cdr3_aa: CASSAGQGSNQPQHF

v_call: TRBV6-1
clone_size: -
j_call: TRBJ2-2
d_call: -
cdr3_nt: TGTGCCAGCAGGATTATTAGGGGGTCGAACACCGGGGAGCTGTTTTTT
cdr3_aa: CASRIIRGSNTGELFF